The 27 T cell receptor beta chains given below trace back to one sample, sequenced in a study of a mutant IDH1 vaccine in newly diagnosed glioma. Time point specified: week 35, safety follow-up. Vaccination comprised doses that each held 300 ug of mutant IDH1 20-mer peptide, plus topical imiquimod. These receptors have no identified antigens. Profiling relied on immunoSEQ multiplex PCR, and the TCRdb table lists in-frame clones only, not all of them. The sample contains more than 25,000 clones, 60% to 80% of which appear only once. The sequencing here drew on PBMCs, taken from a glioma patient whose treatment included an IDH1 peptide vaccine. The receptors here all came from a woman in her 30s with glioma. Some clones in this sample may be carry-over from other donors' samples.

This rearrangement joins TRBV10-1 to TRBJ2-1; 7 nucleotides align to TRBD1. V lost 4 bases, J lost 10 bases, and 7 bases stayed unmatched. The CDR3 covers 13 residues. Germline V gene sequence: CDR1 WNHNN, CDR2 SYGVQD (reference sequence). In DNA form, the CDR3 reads TGCGCCAGCAGTGTGAACAGGGGCACCGAGCAGTTCTTC. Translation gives CASSVNRGTEQFF.

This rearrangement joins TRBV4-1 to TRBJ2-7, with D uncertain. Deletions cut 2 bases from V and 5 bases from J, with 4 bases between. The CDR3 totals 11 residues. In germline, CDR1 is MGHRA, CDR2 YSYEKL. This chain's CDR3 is CASSQTHEQYF. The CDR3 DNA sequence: TGCGCCAGCAGCCAAACCCACGAGCAGTACTTC.

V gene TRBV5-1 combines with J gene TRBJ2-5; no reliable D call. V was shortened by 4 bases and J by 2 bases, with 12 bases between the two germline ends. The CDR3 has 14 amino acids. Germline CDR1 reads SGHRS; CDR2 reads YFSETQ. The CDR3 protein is CASSQTYTQETQYF. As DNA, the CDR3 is TGCGCCAGCAGCCAGACATATACACAAGAGACCCAGTACTTC.

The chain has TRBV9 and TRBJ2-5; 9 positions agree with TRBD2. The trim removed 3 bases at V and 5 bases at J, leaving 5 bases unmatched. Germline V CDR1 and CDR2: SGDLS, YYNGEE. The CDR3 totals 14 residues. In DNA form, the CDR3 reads TGTGCCAGCAGCGCTAGCGGGGCCAGGGAGACCCAGTACTTC. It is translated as CASSASGARETQYF.

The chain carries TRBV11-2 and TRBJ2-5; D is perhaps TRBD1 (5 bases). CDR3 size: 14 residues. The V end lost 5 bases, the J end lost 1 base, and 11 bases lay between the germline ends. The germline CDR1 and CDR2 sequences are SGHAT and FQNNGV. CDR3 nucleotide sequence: TGTGCCAGCAGCCTCCAGGGCCCCCAAGAGACCCAGTACTTC. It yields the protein CASSLQGPQETQYF. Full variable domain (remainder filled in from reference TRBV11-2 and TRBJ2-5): EAGVAQSPRYKIIEKRQSVAFWCNPISGHATLYWYQQILGQGPKLLIQFQNNGVVDDSQLPKDRFSAERLKGVDSTLKIQPAKLEDSAVYLCASSLQGPQETQYFGPGTRLLVL.

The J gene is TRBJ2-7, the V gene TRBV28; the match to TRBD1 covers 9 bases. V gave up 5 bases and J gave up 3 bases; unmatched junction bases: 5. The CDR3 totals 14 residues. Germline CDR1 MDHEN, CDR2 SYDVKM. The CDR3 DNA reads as TGTGCCAGCAGTCCCGGGACAGGGAGCTACGAGCAGTACTTC. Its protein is CASSPGTGSYEQYF.

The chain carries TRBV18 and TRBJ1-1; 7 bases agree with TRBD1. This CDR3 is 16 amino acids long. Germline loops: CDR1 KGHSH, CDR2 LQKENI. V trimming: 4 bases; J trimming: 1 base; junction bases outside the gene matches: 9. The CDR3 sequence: CASSLLTGKENTEAFF. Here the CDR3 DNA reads TGTGCCAGCTCACTTCTGACAGGGAAGGAGAACACTGAAGCTTTCTTT.

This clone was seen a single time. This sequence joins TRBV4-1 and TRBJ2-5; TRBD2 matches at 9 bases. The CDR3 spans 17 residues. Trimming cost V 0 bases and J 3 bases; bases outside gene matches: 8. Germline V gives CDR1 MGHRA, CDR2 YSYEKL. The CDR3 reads CASSQDNGASGKETQYF. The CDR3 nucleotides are TGCGCCAGCAGCCAAGATAATGGGGCTAGCGGGAAAGAGACCCAGTACTTC.

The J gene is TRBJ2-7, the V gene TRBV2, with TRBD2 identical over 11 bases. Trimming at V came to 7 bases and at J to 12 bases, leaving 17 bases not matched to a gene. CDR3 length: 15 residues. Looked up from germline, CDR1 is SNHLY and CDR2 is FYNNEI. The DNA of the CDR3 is TGTGCCAGCACCGTGACACCGGGACTAGCGGAAAATGCGTACTTC. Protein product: CASTVTPGLAENAYF. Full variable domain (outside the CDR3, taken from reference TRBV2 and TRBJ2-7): EPEVTQTPSHQVTQMGQEVILRCVPISNHLYFYWYRQILGQKVEFLVSFYNNEISEKSEIFDDQFSVERPDGSNFTLKIRSTKLEDSAMYFCASTVTPGLAENAYFGPGTRLTVT.

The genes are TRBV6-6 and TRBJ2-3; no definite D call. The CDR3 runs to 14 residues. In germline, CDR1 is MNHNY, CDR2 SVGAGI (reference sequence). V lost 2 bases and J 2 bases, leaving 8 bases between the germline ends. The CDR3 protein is CASSYGESTDTQYF. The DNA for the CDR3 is TGTGCCAGCAGTTACGGGGAATCCACAGATACGCAGTATTTT.

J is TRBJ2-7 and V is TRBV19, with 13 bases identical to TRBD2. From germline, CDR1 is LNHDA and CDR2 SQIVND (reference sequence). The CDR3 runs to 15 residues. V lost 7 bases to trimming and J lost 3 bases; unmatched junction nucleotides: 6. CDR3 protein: CASTPGLAGDYEQYF. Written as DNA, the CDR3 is TGTGCCAGTACCCCAGGACTAGCGGGGGACTACGAGCAGTACTTC.

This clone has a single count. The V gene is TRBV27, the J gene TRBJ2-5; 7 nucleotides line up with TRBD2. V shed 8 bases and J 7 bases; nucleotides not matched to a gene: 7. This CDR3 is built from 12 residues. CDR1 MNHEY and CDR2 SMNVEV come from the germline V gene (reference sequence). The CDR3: CASWGGERTQYF. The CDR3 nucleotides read TGTGCCAGCTGGGGGGGGGAGAGGACCCAGTACTTC.

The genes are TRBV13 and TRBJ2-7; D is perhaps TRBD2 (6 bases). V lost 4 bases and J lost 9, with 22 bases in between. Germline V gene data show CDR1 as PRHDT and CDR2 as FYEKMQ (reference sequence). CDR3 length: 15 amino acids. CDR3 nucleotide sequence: TGTGCCAGCAGCTCATTGGGGACTCCCACAGGCGGGCAGTACTTC. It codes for CASSSLGTPTGGQYF.

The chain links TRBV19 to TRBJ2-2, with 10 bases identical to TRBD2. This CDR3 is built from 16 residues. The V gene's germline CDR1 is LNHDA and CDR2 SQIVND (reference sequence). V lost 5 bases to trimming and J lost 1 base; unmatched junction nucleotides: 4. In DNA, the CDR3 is TGTGCCAGTAGTCCCCGGACTAGCGGGAACACCGGGGAGCTGTTTTTT. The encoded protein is CASSPRTSGNTGELFF.

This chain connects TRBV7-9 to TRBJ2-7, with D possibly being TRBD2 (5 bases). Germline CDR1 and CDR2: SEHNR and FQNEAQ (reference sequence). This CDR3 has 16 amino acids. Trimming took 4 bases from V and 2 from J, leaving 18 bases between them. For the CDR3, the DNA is TGTGCCAGCAGCTCTCTAACAACCGGGAACCCCTACGAGCAGTACTTC. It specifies CASSSLTTGNPYEQYF. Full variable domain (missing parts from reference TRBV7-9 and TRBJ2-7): DTGVSQNPRHKITKRGQNVTFRCDPISEHNRLYWYRQTLGQGPEFLTYFQNEAQLEKSRLLSDRFSAERPKGSFSTLEIQRTEQGDSAMYLCASSSLTTGNPYEQYFGPGTRLTVT.

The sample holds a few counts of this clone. CDR3 in amino acids: CASSLTENTEAFF. As DNA, the CDR3 is TGTGCCAGCAGCTTAACGGAGAACACTGAAGCTTTCTTT. The chain joins TRBV7-9 to TRBJ1-1; D gene uncertain. Per the germline V gene, CDR1 is SEHNR and CDR2 is FQNEAQ (reference sequence). The CDR3 is 13 amino acids. V gave up 2 bases and J gave up 1 base, with 5 bases separating them.

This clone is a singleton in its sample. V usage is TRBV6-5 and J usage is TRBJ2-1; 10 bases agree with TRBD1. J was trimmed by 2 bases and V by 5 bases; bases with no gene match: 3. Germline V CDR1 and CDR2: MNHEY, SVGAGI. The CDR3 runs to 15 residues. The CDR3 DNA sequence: TGTGCCAGCAGTCCCGGACAGGGGGCCTACAATGAGCAGTTCTTC. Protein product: CASSPGQGAYNEQFF.

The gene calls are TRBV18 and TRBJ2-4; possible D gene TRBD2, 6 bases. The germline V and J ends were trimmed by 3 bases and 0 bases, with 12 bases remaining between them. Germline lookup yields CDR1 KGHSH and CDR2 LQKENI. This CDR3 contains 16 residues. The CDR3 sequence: CASSPGGAGAKNIQYF. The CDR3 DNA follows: TGTGCCAGCTCACCGGGCGGGGCAGGAGCCAAAAACATTCAGTACTTC.

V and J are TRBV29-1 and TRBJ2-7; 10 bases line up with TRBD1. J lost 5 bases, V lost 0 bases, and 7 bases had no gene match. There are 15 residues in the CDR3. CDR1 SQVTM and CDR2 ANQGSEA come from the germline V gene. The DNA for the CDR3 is TGCAGCGTTGAAGAATTAGGGACAGGGGTGAACGAGCAGTACTTC. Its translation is CSVEELGTGVNEQYF.

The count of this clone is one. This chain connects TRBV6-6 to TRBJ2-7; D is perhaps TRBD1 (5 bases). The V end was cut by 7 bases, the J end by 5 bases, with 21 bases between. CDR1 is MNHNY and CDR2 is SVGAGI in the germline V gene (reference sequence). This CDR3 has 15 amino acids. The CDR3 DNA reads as TGTGCCAGCACCCTTACCCCAGGGAACCTCCACGAGCAGTACTTC. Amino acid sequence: CASTLTPGNLHEQYF.

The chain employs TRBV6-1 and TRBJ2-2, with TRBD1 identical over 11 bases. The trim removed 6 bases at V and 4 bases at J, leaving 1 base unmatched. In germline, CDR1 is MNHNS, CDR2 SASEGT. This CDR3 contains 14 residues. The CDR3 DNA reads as TGTGCCAGCAGGGGACAGGGGGTCACCGGGGAGCTGTTTTTT. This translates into CASRGQGVTGELFF.

The CDR3 sequence: CASSEEGAWNQPQHF. CDR3 DNA sequence: TGTGCCAGCAGTGAGGAGGGGGCCTGGAATCAGCCCCAGCATTTT. The chain links TRBV6-1 to TRBJ1-5; 7 bases align to TRBD1. Looked up from germline, CDR1 is MNHNS and CDR2 is SASEGT. This CDR3 has 15 residues. V dropped 3 bases and J dropped 4; count of bases not matched to a gene: 6.

CDR3 sequence: CASSFPWTSGEDEQFF. The CDR3 DNA follows: TGTGCCAGCAGCTTTCCCTGGACTAGCGGTGAAGATGAGCAGTTCTTC. The chain employs TRBV7-2 and TRBJ2-1, with 10 bases that match TRBD2. The CDR3 has 16 amino acids. Trimming at V came to 3 bases and at J to 8 bases, leaving 10 bases not matched to a gene. Germline CDR1 is SGHTA and CDR2 is FQGNSA.

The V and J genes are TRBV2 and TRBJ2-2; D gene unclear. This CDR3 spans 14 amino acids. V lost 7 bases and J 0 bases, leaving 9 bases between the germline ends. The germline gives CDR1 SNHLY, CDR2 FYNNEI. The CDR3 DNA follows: TGTGCCAGCAAAAGCTCCCCGAACACCGGGGAGCTGTTTTTT. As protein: CASKSSPNTGELFF.

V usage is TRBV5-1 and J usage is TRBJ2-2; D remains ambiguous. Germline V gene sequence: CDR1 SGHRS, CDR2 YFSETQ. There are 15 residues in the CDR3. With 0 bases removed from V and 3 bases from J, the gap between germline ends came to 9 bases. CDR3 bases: TGCGCCAGCAGCTTGGCGGAGTCAGACACCGGGGAGCTGTTTTTT. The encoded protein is CASSLAESDTGELFF.

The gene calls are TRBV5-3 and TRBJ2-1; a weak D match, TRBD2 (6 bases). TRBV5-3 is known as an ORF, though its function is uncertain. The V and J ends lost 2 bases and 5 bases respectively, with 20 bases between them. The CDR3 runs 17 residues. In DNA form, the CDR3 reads TGTGCCAGAAGCTTACCCCTCTCTAGCGCCTTGGACAATGAGCAGTTCTTC. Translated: CARSLPLSSALDNEQFF.

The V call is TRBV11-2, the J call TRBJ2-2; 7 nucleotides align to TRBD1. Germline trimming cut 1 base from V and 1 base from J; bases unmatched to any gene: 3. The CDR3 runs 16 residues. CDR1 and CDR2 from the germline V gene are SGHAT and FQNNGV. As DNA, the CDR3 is TGTGCCAGCAGCTTAGGGTCAGGGGGGAACACCGGGGAGCTGTTTTTT. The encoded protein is CASSLGSGGNTGELFF.